The present T cell receptor (beta chain) was sequenced within a study of cytomegalovirus exposure and HLA in healthy donors. The CDR3 is 17 residues long. The V and J ends lost 4 bases and 3 bases respectively, with 20 bases between them. Germline assignment: CDR1 SEHNR and CDR2 FQNEAQ (reference sequence). Vbeta (60) and Jbeta (13) primers were used in the PCR. Sequenced by immunoSEQ multiplex PCR; TCRdb stores in-frame clones only, minus some. The profile covers about 140,000 clones, with around four fifths appearing a single time and over 9.5% taken by the ten largest. This chain links TRBV7-9 with TRBJ2-3, with a possible D match to TRBD2 (7 bases). The sample consisted of PBMCs. The TCR sequence derives from a woman aged 55-69 years in good health and CMV-seropositive. CDR3 nucleotides: TGTGCCAGCAGCTCTCCTCGGGGGGCTAGCGGTACAGATACGCAGTATTTT. Its protein product is CASSSPRGASGTDTQYF.